Sequencing of this TCR beta chain was carried out in a study of T cells in women clearing cervical HPV infection. Study overall: Blood came at first lesion visit for cases, post-clearance for controls. General study findings and limits: It is unknown whether associations predate infection; no effector/memory or HPV-specific sorting.

Trimming took off 2 bases at V and 3 bases at J, with 17 bases between the two ends. The CDR3 is made up of 16 amino acids. The V gene's germline CDR1 is MNHEY and CDR2 SMNVEV (reference sequence). Average input was approximately 1,200 ng genomic DNA for immunoSEQ TCR beta CDR3 amplification. The data were produced by immunoSEQ multiplex PCR, yet TCRdb's version contains in-frame clones alone and is incomplete. The repertoire shows roughly 36,000 clones; the top ten hold about 8%. Points on this clone: Its specificity is not known. Sequencing ends 3 residues short of the CDR3 end; the germline J gene provides the rest.

The TCR originated in a woman aged 18 to 75 with a cervical HPV16 infection that either progressed to CIN3+ or cleared (not recorded which). The chain is built from TRBV27 and TRBJ2-7; the D gene is possibly TRBD2 (5 bases). Sample: blood buffy coat. The chain's CDR3 is CASSLGTSGEDYEQYF. The part of the CDR3 DNA that was read is TGTGCCAGCAGTTTAGGTACATCCGGGGAAGACTACGAG.